These 8 T cell receptor beta chains share one sample of origin, sequenced in a study of read filtering for tumor transcriptome and immune sequencing. Molecular barcoded adaptors covering alpha/delta and beta/gamma chains were used on 400 ng RNA. TCRdb recomputed calls from the reads with MiXCR, one row per CDR3 protein. The sample consists of roughly 600 distinct CDR3 sequences, 64% of them appearing once. The sample consisted of a population of CD138-negative cells sorted from bone marrow. Source of these receptors: a donor older than 35 with multiple myeloma. This table probably holds off-target reads from a library built for another chain.

This clonotype was detected a few times. The genes are TRBV29-1 and TRBJ2-1; 11 nucleotides agree with TRBD2. This CDR3 is built from 14 residues. The trim removed 7 bases at V and 8 bases at J, leaving 10 bases unmatched. CDR1 and CDR2 from the germline V gene are SQVTM and ANQGSEA. CDR3 in DNA: TGCAGCGCTACCCCTAGCGGGGGGTGGGATGAGCAGTTCTTC. The encoded protein is CSATPSGGWDEQFF.

This chain connects TRBV20-1 to TRBJ1-1; 7 nucleotides agree with TRBD1. The CDR3 extends over 13 amino acids. Germline CDR1 reads DFQATT; CDR2 reads SNEGSKA (reference sequence). J was trimmed by 2 bases and V by 6 bases; bases with no gene match: 6. This CDR3 reads CSAPDRENTEAFF. The CDR3 DNA sequence: TGCAGTGCACCAGACAGGGAAAACACTGAAGCTTTCTTT.

This clonotype came up a few times. V gene TRBV12-3 or TRBV12-4 combines with J gene TRBJ1-5; D is possibly TRBD1 (6 bases). The CDR3 covers 13 residues. Trimming removed 7 bases at V and 4 bases at J, with 11 bases between. The CDR3 reads CASTPGENQPQHF. The CDR3, as DNA: TGTGCCAGCACCCCAGGGGAGAATCAGCCCCAGCATTTT.

The chain carries TRBV5-1 and TRBJ2-1, with TRBD2 identical over 10 bases. V was pared by 5 bases and J by 7 bases, with 12 bases of the junction left unmatched. The CDR3 runs to 16 residues. Per germline, CDR1 SGHRS and CDR2 YFSETQ. The CDR3 protein is CASSFIAGGRENEQFF. The DNA of the CDR3 is TGCGCCAGCAGTTTTATAGCGGGGGGCAGGGAAAATGAGCAGTTCTTC.

V is TRBV29-1 and J is TRBJ2-5; the D is unclear. Trimming stripped 7 bases from V and 2 bases from J, with 20 bases between. Germline V gene lookup returns CDR1 SQVTM and CDR2 ANQGSEA. The CDR3 totals 15 residues. The CDR3: CSEARIQLLQETQYF. CDR3 bases: TGCAGCGAGGCCCGGATCCAACTGCTTCAAGAGACCCAGTACTTC.

This clonotype was seen only once. The V and J genes are TRBV3-1 and TRBJ2-1, with 8 bases fitting TRBD2. V was pared by 4 bases and J by 6 bases, with 8 bases of the junction left unmatched. The germline CDR1 and CDR2 sequences are LGHDT and YNNKEL (reference sequence). The CDR3 runs to 15 residues. The chain's CDR3 is CASSLGLAGTNEQFF. The CDR3 DNA sequence: TGTGCCAGCAGCCTCGGACTAGCAGGCACCAATGAGCAGTTCTTC.

The chain combines TRBV10-2 with TRBJ2-1, with TRBD2 identical over 7 bases. There are 18 residues in the CDR3. The germline V gene encodes CDR1 WSHSY and CDR2 SAAADI. Unmatched junction bases numbered 15, after V lost 3 bases and J lost 4 bases. Here the CDR3 reads CASSDFGRTRSLYNEQFF. The CDR3 nucleotides read TGCGCCAGCAGTGATTTCGGGAGGACTAGATCCCTTTACAATGAGCAGTTCTTC.

The chain employs TRBV7-2 and TRBJ2-5, with 11 positions matching TRBD2. The germline V gene has CDR1 SGHTA and CDR2 FQGNSA. Trimming took 5 bases from V and 3 from J; bases not matched to a gene: 2. This CDR3 comprises 14 residues. CDR3 loop: CASSHSGGEETQYF. CDR3 coding DNA: TGTGCCAGCAGCCATAGCGGGGGGGAAGAGACCCAGTACTTC. The full variable domain, with the rest looked up from reference TRBV7-2 and TRBJ2-5, is GAGVSQSPSNKVTEKGKDVELRCDPISGHTALYWYRQSLGQGLEFLIYFQGNSAPDKSGLPSDRFSAERTGGSVSTLTIQRTQQEDSAVYLCASSHSGGEETQYFGPGTRLLVL.